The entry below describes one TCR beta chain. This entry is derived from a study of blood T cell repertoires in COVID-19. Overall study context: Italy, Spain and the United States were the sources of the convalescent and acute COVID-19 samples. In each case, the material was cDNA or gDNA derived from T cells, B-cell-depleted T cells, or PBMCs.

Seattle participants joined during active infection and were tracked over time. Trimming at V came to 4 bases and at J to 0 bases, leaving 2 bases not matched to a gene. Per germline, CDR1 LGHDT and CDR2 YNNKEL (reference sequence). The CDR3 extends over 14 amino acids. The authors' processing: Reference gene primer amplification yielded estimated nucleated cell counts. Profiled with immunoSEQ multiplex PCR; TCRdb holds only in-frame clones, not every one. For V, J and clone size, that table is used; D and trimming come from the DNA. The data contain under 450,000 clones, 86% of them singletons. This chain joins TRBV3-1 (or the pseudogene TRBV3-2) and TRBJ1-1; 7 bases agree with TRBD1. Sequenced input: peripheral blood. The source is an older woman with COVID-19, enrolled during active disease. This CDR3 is CASSLTGMNTEAFF. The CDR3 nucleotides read TGTGCCAGCAGCCTGACAGGGATGAACACTGAAGCTTTCTTT.